The 19 T cell receptor beta chains listed next were all sequenced from one sample in a study of blood T cell repertoires in COVID-19. The data were produced by immunoSEQ multiplex PCR, yet TCRdb's version contains in-frame clones alone and is incomplete. The table lists roughly 90,000 clones, 80% to 90% of them singletons. The sample consisted of peripheral blood. These receptors were obtained from a human donor in a cohort sampled during active COVID-19.

Only one count was recorded for this clone. The V call is TRBV10-3, the J call TRBJ1-5; D is perhaps TRBD1 (5 bases). V was cut by 4 bases and J by 4 bases, with 8 bases left in between. Germline V gene data show CDR1 as ENHRY and CDR2 as SYGVKD. The CDR3 totals 13 residues. The CDR3 sequence: CAISGDLNQPQHF. CDR3 nucleotides: TGTGCCATCAGTGGGGACTTAAATCAGCCCCAGCATTTT.

The chain carries TRBV2 and TRBJ1-4; D possibly corresponds to TRBD1 (5 bases). CDR1 is SNHLY, CDR2 FYNNEI, per germline. V gave up 7 bases and J gave up 8 bases, with 14 bases separating them. There are 13 residues in the CDR3. The CDR3 region is CASMGQGGEKLFF. The DNA of the CDR3 is TGTGCCAGCATGGGGCAGGGTGGAGAAAAACTGTTTTTT.

The chain carries TRBV21-1 and TRBJ2-7; the D call in the table, TRBD1, was not verified against the DNA. TRBV21-1 is labeled a pseudogene. There are 17 residues in the CDR3. This chain's CDR3 is CASSKARGTGLSYEQYF. The CDR3 DNA reads as TGTGCCAGCAGCAAAGCGCGGGGGACAGGCCTTTCCTACGAGCAGTACTTC.

This chain connects TRBV6-5 to TRBJ1-5, with D uncertain. The germline V gene encodes CDR1 MNHEY and CDR2 SVGAGI. This CDR3 has 15 amino acids. V was clipped by 6 bases and J by 4 bases, with 16 bases between them. The CDR3 loop reads CASRSNLIPNQPQHF. DNA of the CDR3: TGTGCCAGCAGGTCGAATCTAATTCCTAATCAGCCCCAGCATTTT.

This clone was seen more than once but under ten times. The rearrangement joins TRBV4-1 to TRBJ2-1, with 8 bases that match TRBD2. V was clipped by 0 bases and J by 9 bases; unmatched bases: 7. The CDR3 has 15 amino acids. Per the germline V gene, CDR1 is MGHRA and CDR2 is YSYEKL. CDR3 sequence (DNA): TGCGCCAGCAGCCAAGATGGCCGTCGGGGGGGTGAGCAGTTCTTC. It yields the protein CASSQDGRRGGEQFF.

This chain uses TRBV19 with TRBJ1-1, with D perhaps TRBD1 (5 bases). V shed 1 base and J shed 0 bases, with 6 bases lying between them. This CDR3 region has 14 residues. The V gene's germline CDR1 is LNHDA and CDR2 SQIVND (reference sequence). The CDR3 loop reads CASSIAGLNTEAFF. DNA of the CDR3: TGTGCCAGTAGTATAGCAGGGTTGAACACTGAAGCTTTCTTT.

The genes are TRBV7-9 and TRBJ2-5; 10 bases match TRBD1. The CDR3 loop spans 15 amino acids. V lost 2 bases and J lost 5; bases outside the gene matches: 5. CDR1 and CDR2 from the germline V gene are SEHNR and FQNEAQ (reference sequence). Here the CDR3 DNA reads TGTGCCAGCAGCTTAAGACAGGGGGCGTCGGAGACCCAGTACTTC. Encoded protein: CASSLRQGASETQYF.

As DNA, the CDR3 is TGTGCCAGCAGCCGCGCCCTAGCGGGAGTTTCCACCGGGGAGCTGTTTTTT. Its protein product is CASSRALAGVSTGELFF. The chain is built from TRBV7-2 and TRBJ2-2, with 10 bases identical to TRBD2. With 5 bases clipped from V and 4 bases from J, the junction kept 10 bases outside the gene matches. The germline CDR1 and CDR2 sequences are SGHTA and FQGNSA. There are 17 residues in the CDR3.

The rearrangement joins TRBV27 to TRBJ2-1, with D perhaps TRBD1 (6 bases). CDR3 length equals 15 residues. The germline V gene encodes CDR1 MNHEY and CDR2 SMNVEV (reference sequence). Trimming removed 2 bases from V and 2 bases from J, with 10 bases in between. CDR3 DNA sequence: TGTGCCAGCAGTTTAAGCAGGGGTACCTACAATGAGCAGTTCTTC. Protein product: CASSLSRGTYNEQFF.

This chain connects TRBV12-3 or TRBV12-4 to TRBJ1-1, with 9 bases lining up with TRBD1. J lost 10 bases, V lost 5 bases, and 5 bases had no gene match. The CDR3 has 12 amino acids. CDR3 nucleotide sequence: TGTGCCAGCAGTCGTCCGGGACAGGGAGCTTTCTTT. Residues: CASSRPGQGAFF.

The V gene is TRBV5-6, the J gene TRBJ1-2; 10 nucleotides align to TRBD1. This CDR3 is 14 amino acids long. V trimming: 0 bases; J trimming: 8 bases; junction bases outside the gene matches: 4. Germline CDR1 and CDR2: SGHDT and YYEEEE. CDR3 DNA sequence: TGTGCCAGCAGCTTGGAGACAGGGGGCGTGGGCTACACCTTC. This sequence encodes CASSLETGGVGYTF.

The chain carries TRBV7-2 and TRBJ2-3, with D possibly TRBD2 on 6 matching bases. V was cut by 5 bases and J by 0 bases, with 9 bases left in between. The germline V gene encodes CDR1 SGHTA and CDR2 FQGNSA. The CDR3 runs to 14 residues. This CDR3 is CASSPGLSTDTQYF. Here the CDR3 DNA reads TGTGCCAGCAGCCCGGGACTTAGCACAGATACGCAGTATTTT.

The chain uses TRBV5-6 and TRBJ2-5; the match to TRBD2 covers 8 bases. Germline values: CDR1 SGHDT, CDR2 YYEEEE. The CDR3 is 13 amino acids. The junction had 3 bases not matched to a gene; V was cut back by 4 bases and J by 4 bases. The CDR3 loop is CASSTAGVETQYF. The CDR3 DNA reads TGTGCCAGCAGCACAGCGGGAGTAGAGACCCAGTACTTC.

The V and J genes are TRBV10-3 and TRBJ1-3; D unclear. The V end was cut by 6 bases, the J end by 0 bases, with 9 bases between. CDR1 and CDR2 from the germline V gene are ENHRY and SYGVKD. This CDR3 is 14 amino acids long. The CDR3 bases are TGTGCCATCAGGCCAGGCGACTCTGGAAACACCATATATTTT. This translates into CAIRPGDSGNTIYF.

This chain joins TRBV4-2 and TRBJ1-2, with 7 bases fitting TRBD1. This CDR3 region has 16 residues. V lost 1 base, J lost 4 bases, and 9 bases stayed unmatched. Germline V gives CDR1 LGHNA, CDR2 YNFKEQ. This CDR3 reads CASSQANRGPSYGYTF. CDR3 DNA: TGTGCCAGCAGCCAAGCAAACAGGGGCCCGTCCTATGGCTACACCTTC.

This clone was seen ten or more times. The chain combines TRBV7-3 with TRBJ1-1; no firm D call. The ends were cut back, 5 bases at V and 1 base at J, with 14 bases in the middle. Germline lookup yields CDR1 SGHTA and CDR2 FQGTGA. The CDR3 runs 15 residues. CDR3 residues: CASSPQPGRNTEAFF. In DNA, the CDR3 is TGTGCCAGCAGCCCGCAGCCCGGGAGGAACACTGAAGCTTTCTTT.

The gene calls are TRBV19 and TRBJ1-2, with TRBD1 matching over 7 bases. The CDR3 has 14 amino acids. Trimming at V came to 5 bases and at J to 8 bases, leaving 11 bases not matched to a gene. Germline CDR1 reads LNHDA; CDR2 reads SQIVND (reference sequence). The CDR3 DNA reads TGTGCCAGTAGTGGAAGACAGGGAGTAATCGGCTACACCTTC. It encodes CASSGRQGVIGYTF. The variable domain in full, completed from reference TRBV19 and TRBJ1-2, reads DGGITQSPKYLFRKEGQNVTLSCEQNLNHDAMYWYRQDPGQGLRLIYYSQIVNDFQKGDIAEGYSVSREKKESFPLTVTSAQKNPTAFYLCASSGRQGVIGYTFGSGTRLTVV.

This chain joins TRBV30 and TRBJ2-7, with TRBD1 identical over 7 bases. Germline V gene data show CDR1 as GTSNPN and CDR2 as SVGIG (reference sequence). The V and J ends lost 4 bases and 2 bases, in that order; junction bases with no gene match: 2. The CDR3 consists of 12 residues. The CDR3 protein is CAWTGGAYEQYF. CDR3 bases: TGTGCCTGGACAGGGGGAGCCTACGAGCAGTACTTC.

This clone has only one observation. The chain has TRBV4-2 and TRBJ2-7; 16 bases are a match to TRBD2. The germline CDR1 and CDR2 sequences are LGHNA and YNFKEQ. The V gene end was trimmed by 1 base and the J gene end by 5 bases; junction bases not matched to a gene: 17. This CDR3 comprises 21 residues. In DNA, the CDR3 is TGTGCCAGCAGCCAAGCGGCCCCGGGGGGACTAGCGGGAGGGCCGGTCAACGAGCAGTACTTC. This translates into CASSQAAPGGLAGGPVNEQYF.